The subject of this entry is one T cell receptor beta chain. The length of the CDR3 is 13 residues. V shed 7 bases, J shed 0 bases, and the junction held 5 bases outside the gene matches. The germline V gene encodes CDR1 SQVTM and CDR2 ANQGSEA. This sample is drawn from a study of blood T cell repertoires in COVID-19. The participants were between about 18 and 90 years old and came from under 25 US areas. Each recovered donor of Cohort 3 presented with two negative PCRs, clearance, or symptom resolution. How the authors handled the data: Amplifying reference gene primers gave estimates of nucleated cell counts. Data came from immunoSEQ multiplex PCR; TCRdb stores just in-frame clones and leaves some out. That table gives V, J and clone size, and the DNA gave D and trimming. The sample holds 150,000 to 200,000 clones, 86% seen once.

This rearrangement joins TRBV29-1 to TRBJ1-1; 7 positions agree with TRBD1. The sequencing input was PBMCs or T cells enriched from blood (not recorded which). This TCR was sampled from a woman between 25 and 40 years old who had recovered from COVID-19. CDR3 amino acids: CSARTGMNTEAFF. The CDR3 DNA sequence: TGCAGCGCCCGGACAGGCATGAACACTGAAGCTTTCTTT.